These T cell receptor beta chains were read from a single sample in a study of tumor-infiltrating lymphocytes in oesophageal squamous cell carcinoma. TCRdb used MiXCR to reprocess the PCR reads, holding one entry per CDR3 protein. Of fewer than 20,000 distinct CDR3 sequences listed, about 46% are singletons. The sequenced sample was normal esophageal tissue next to the tumor. The receptors shown here come from a female donor with esophageal squamous cell carcinoma. The CDR3 runs from the conserved cysteine through the conserved F or W. A D gene is named only where the DNA matches it firmly. Not every row has a clone size; where given, it reads once, few, many or a size class.

abundance | j_gene | v_gene | d_gene | CDR3nt | CDR3aa
few | TRBJ2-3 | TRBV7-2 | NA | TGTGCCAGCAGCCCGTTACCCAGCACAGATACGCAGTATTTT | CASSPLPSTDTQYF
many | TRBJ2-3 | TRBV18 | NA | TGTGCCAGCTCAACGGGCACAGATACGCAGTATTTT | CASSTGTDTQYF
once | TRBJ1-2 | TRBV7-2 | NA | TGTGCCAGCAGCTCCGGTTGGGGGCACGAGCTCTATGGCTACACCTTC | CASSSGWGHELYGYTF
NA | TRBJ2-2 | TRBV6-2/TRBV6-3 | NA | TGTGCCAGCAGTGATTTCTCAGCTTACACCGGGGAGCTGTTTTTT | CASSDFSAYTGELFF
NA | TRBJ2-1 | TRBV7-2 | TRBD2 | TGTGCCAGCATCGAGGGAGGGCCGTACAATGAGCAGTTCTTC | CASIEGGPYNEQFF
once | TRBJ2-7 | TRBV7-6 | TRBD1 | TGTGCCAGCAGCGCGGGACAGGGGGCATCCTACGAGCAGTACTTC | CASSAGQGASYEQYF
NA | TRBJ2-3 | TRBV7-9 | TRBD2 | TGTGCCAGCAGCACTACGGGGGGAGAGGATACGCAGTATTTT | CASSTTGGEDTQYF
NA | TRBJ2-7 | TRBV7-4 | NA | TGTGCCAGCAGCTCCCAAAGGGACCCACAGGACGAGCAGTACTTC | CASSSQRDPQDEQYF
many | TRBJ1-2 | TRBV28 | TRBD1 | TGTGCCACCGAACCCAGGGGGCTAGGGTATGGCTACACCTTC | CATEPRGLGYGYTF
NA | TRBJ1-3 | TRBV12-3/TRBV12-4 | TRBD1 | TGTGCCAGCAGGCCGACAGGGACCGGAAACACCATATATTTT | CASRPTGTGNTIYF
NA | TRBJ2-7 | TRBV7-8 | NA | TGTGCCAGCAGCTCCCTAGCGTCCTACGAGCAGTACTTC | CASSSLASYEQYF
NA | TRBJ2-6 | TRBV23-1 | NA | NA | CASSRGDRPLWLHLRF
NA | TRBJ2-5 | TRBV28 | TRBD2 | TGTGCCAGCAGTTCGACTAGCGGGAGGGAGGCAGATACGCAGTACTTC | CASSSTSGREADTQYF